The 8 T cell receptor beta chains presented below share a single source sample, sequenced in a study of shared clonotypes between healthy human individuals. Clones were read by immunoSEQ multiplex PCR, and TCRdb kept only the in-frame ones, dropping some. The sample lists approximately 1.5 million clones, approximately 98% occurring once. Sequenced input: naive CD4+ T cells sorted from blood. Subset indicated: CD45RA+ positively selected. These receptor sequences come from a man aged 25-40 years in good health.

This clone was found once. The chain links TRBV10-3 to TRBJ1-3, with TRBD1 matching 7 bases. The CDR3 runs 15 residues. Unmatched junction bases numbered 5, after V lost 2 bases and J lost 4 bases. Germline assignment: CDR1 ENHRY and CDR2 SYGVKD. The CDR3 loop reads CAISETGTVGNTIYF. CDR3 nucleotide sequence: TGTGCCATCAGTGAGACGGGGACAGTCGGAAACACCATATATTTT.

This rearrangement joins TRBV6-1 to TRBJ2-1; a weak D match, TRBD2 (6 bases). V lost 5 bases and J lost 12, with 17 bases in between. The CDR3 is 13 amino acids. From germline, CDR1 is MNHNS and CDR2 SASEGT. The CDR3 DNA sequence: TGTGCCAGCAGTCTAGGACCCGGAGGGCTGCAGTTCTTC. This codes for CASSLGPGGLQFF.

The chain is built from TRBV11-3 and TRBJ2-5, with a weak D call TRBD2 (6 bases). V lost 3 bases, J lost 5 bases, and 13 bases lay in between. The CDR3 is made up of 14 amino acids. The germline V gene encodes CDR1 SGHNT and CDR2 YENEEA. The DNA for the CDR3 is TGTGCCAGCAGCTTCGGGTCTCGGGGGGAGACCCAGTACTTC. Encoded protein: CASSFGSRGETQYF.

J is TRBJ2-7 and V is TRBV19, with a weak D call TRBD1 (5 bases). This CDR3 region has 13 residues. Germline CDR1 and CDR2: LNHDA and SQIVND (reference sequence). V lost 4 bases and J 3 bases, leaving 10 bases between the germline ends. The CDR3 coding sequence is TGTGCCAGTAGTACGACAGTGTTCTACGAGCAGTACTTC. Its protein is CASSTTVFYEQYF.

J is TRBJ1-1 and V is TRBV2; D is uncertain. CDR1 SNHLY and CDR2 FYNNEI come from the germline V gene. The V gene lost 8 bases and the J gene lost 6 bases, with 13 bases spanning the gap. This CDR3 has 12 residues. CDR3 bases: TGTGCCAGCGGAGGAACTCGGCCTGAAGCTTTCTTT. Translating gives CASGGTRPEAFF.

This chain connects TRBV6-6 to TRBJ2-7; TRBD1 aligns across 10 bases. V shed 5 bases and J 6 bases; nucleotides not matched to a gene: 1. The CDR3 runs 12 residues. The germline V gene has CDR1 MNHNY and CDR2 SVGAGI (reference sequence). CDR3 sequence (DNA): TGTGCCAGCAGTCGACAGGGGGCCGAGCAGTACTTC. Translating gives CASSRQGAEQYF.

CDR3 sequence: CASTDGNQPQHF. Here the CDR3 DNA reads TGTGCCAGCACGGATGGGAATCAGCCCCAGCATTTT. The rearrangement joins TRBV7-9 to TRBJ1-5; no firm D call. V was cut by 7 bases and J by 4 bases, with 8 bases left in between. CDR3 length: 12 residues. CDR1 is SEHNR, CDR2 FQNEAQ, per germline (reference sequence). Complete variable domain (other parts from reference TRBV7-9 and TRBJ1-5): DTGVSQNPRHKITKRGQNVTFRCDPISEHNRLYWYRQTLGQGPEFLTYFQNEAQLEKSRLLSDRFSAERPKGSFSTLEIQRTEQGDSAMYLCASTDGNQPQHFGDGTRLSIL.

The table lists this clone with a count of one. This sequence joins TRBV6-6 and TRBJ2-7; 7 bases map to TRBD1. The CDR3 has 15 residues. Germline values: CDR1 MNHNY, CDR2 SVGAGI (reference sequence). The V segment lost 2 bases and the J segment 4 bases; nucleotides outside the gene matches: 8. Written as DNA, the CDR3 is TGTGCCAGCAGTTACCAACAGGGGACGAAGTACGAGCAGTACTTC. This translates into CASSYQQGTKYEQYF.